The next 9 T cell receptor beta chains were all read from a single sample in a study of T cell changes during pregnancy in multiple sclerosis. Profiled with immunoSEQ multiplex PCR; TCRdb holds only in-frame clones, not every one. Found here are roughly 40,000 clones, approximately 92% of them singletons; the top ten hold 0.35% to 0.45%. The sequencing here drew on CD4+ T cells from peripheral blood mononuclear cells, taken in the third trimester of pregnancy. The receptors here all came from a female donor with multiple sclerosis, enrolled in a pregnancy study.

The chain carries TRBV7-9 and TRBJ2-2; D is uncertain. Trimming left V 5 bases short and J 6 bases short, with 19 bases between. The length of the CDR3 is 16 residues. CDR1 is SEHNR and CDR2 is FQNEAQ in the germline V gene (reference sequence). CDR3 loop: CASSPYPPRPAGELFF. The CDR3, as DNA: TGTGCCAGCAGCCCTTACCCCCCTAGGCCTGCCGGGGAGCTGTTTTTT.

The genes are TRBV7-6 and TRBJ1-1, with a possible D match to TRBD1 (6 bases). This CDR3 contains 13 residues. V dropped 5 bases and J dropped 3 bases, with 10 bases sitting between them. CDR1 and CDR2 from the germline V gene are SGHVS and FNYEAQ. The CDR3 nucleotides are TGTGCCAGCAGCATGGGACACGACACTGAAGCTTTCTTT. Its protein product is CASSMGHDTEAFF.

The chain employs TRBV28 and TRBJ2-7; D uncertain. CDR1 is MDHEN, CDR2 SYDVKM, per germline. V was pared by 6 bases and J by 5 bases, with 11 bases between. The length of the CDR3 is 12 residues. The CDR3 here is CASSVQDNEQYF. DNA of the CDR3: TGTGCCAGCAGCGTTCAAGACAACGAGCAGTACTTC.

V usage is TRBV4-2 and J usage is TRBJ2-3; maybe TRBD2 (6 bases). V was trimmed by 10 bases and J by 0 bases, leaving 11 bases between them. The CDR3 extends over 13 amino acids. CDR1 is LGHNA, CDR2 YNFKEQ, per germline. The CDR3 DNA reads as TGTGCCACCCGGGAGCTCAGCACAGATACGCAGTATTTT. Its translation: CATRELSTDTQYF.

V and J are TRBV5-8 and TRBJ1-5, with a weak D call TRBD1 (5 bases). The CDR3 extends over 11 amino acids. In germline, CDR1 is SGHTS, CDR2 YDEGEE. The V gene lost 4 bases and the J gene lost 13 bases, with 12 bases spanning the gap. The CDR3 region has the DNA TGTGCCAGCAGCGCGGGGACTTTGCAGCATTTT. As protein: CASSAGTLQHF.

The chain couples TRBV19 to TRBJ2-7, with TRBD2 as a possible D gene (5 bases). There are 15 residues in the CDR3. Germline V CDR1 and CDR2: LNHDA, SQIVND (reference sequence). V lost 3 bases and J 5 bases, leaving 17 bases between the germline ends. CDR3 DNA: TGTGCCAGTAGTATCATGGGGAGCCCGACCGACGAGCAGTACTTC. It is translated as CASSIMGSPTDEQYF.

The rearrangement uses TRBV6-1 and TRBJ1-4; the D gene is possibly TRBD1 (6 bases). Germline loops: CDR1 MNHNS, CDR2 SASEGT. This CDR3 comprises 14 residues. V lost 2 bases to trimming and J lost 3 bases, with 7 bases between them. The CDR3 bases are TGTGCCAGCAGTGAACAGGGGCCTAATGAAAAACTGTTTTTT. Protein sequence: CASSEQGPNEKLFF.

The rearrangement uses TRBV18 and TRBJ2-1, with 8 positions matching TRBD2. V was pared by 8 bases and J by 4 bases, with 7 bases of the junction left unmatched. The CDR3 length is 14 residues. Germline assignment: CDR1 KGHSH and CDR2 LQKENI. CDR3 nucleotide sequence: TGTGCCAGCACAGGGCTAGCGGGTTACAATGAGCAGTTCTTC. The encoded protein is CASTGLAGYNEQFF. The full variable domain, completed using reference TRBV18 and TRBJ2-1, is NAGVMQNPRHLVRRRGQEARLRCSPMKGHSHVYWYRQLPEEGLKFMVYLQKENIIDESGMPKERFSAEFPKEGPSILRIQQVVRGDSAAYFCASTGLAGYNEQFFGPGTRLTVL.

This sequence joins TRBV5-1 and TRBJ2-3, with TRBD1 matching 12 bases. The trim removed 2 bases at V and 5 bases at J, leaving 6 bases unmatched. The CDR3 consists of 16 residues. From germline, CDR1 is SGHRS and CDR2 YFSETQ. The CDR3, as DNA: TGCGCCAGCAGCTTCGGGGACAGGGGGCTGGTAGATACGCAGTATTTT. Its translation: CASSFGDRGLVDTQYF.